Described below is a single T cell receptor beta chain sequence and its context. What it binds is unknown. The germline V gene has CDR1 SGHDT and CDR2 YYEEEE. This CDR3 contains 15 residues. The J segment lost 0 bases and the V segment lost 2 bases, leaving 4 bases of the junction unmatched. This sample was taken from a study of cytomegalovirus exposure and HLA in healthy donors. PCR amplification relied on 60 Vbeta primers (plus 13 Jbeta primers). The protocol was immunoSEQ multiplex PCR, while the TCRdb copy is restricted to in-frame clones and leaves out a portion. This sample has about 190,000 clones, with 85% found just once. General study points: TCR beta V- and J-gene trimming was later associated with a missense DCLRE1C variant.

The TCR was taken from a boy aged 2 to 9 in good health and CMV-seronegative. Input material: PBMCs. The gene calls are TRBV5-6 and TRBJ1-2; TRBD1 agrees at 7 bases. The CDR3 region is CASSFMRGPNYGYTF. The CDR3 bases are TGTGCCAGCAGCTTTATGAGGGGGCCTAACTATGGCTACACCTTC.